Included here is one T cell receptor (beta chain) sequence, with context. Its antigen is not identified. The record originates from a study of tumor-infiltrating lymphocytes in localized non-small cell lung cancer. Overall study: Some samples were collected after neoadjuvant chemotherapy; smokers, never-smokers and several histologies were included.

The germline gives CDR1 ENHRY, CDR2 SYGVKD. The CDR3 is 13 amino acids. The V gene lost 0 bases and the J gene lost 8 bases, with 10 bases spanning the gap. Study outcomes and limitations: TCR sequencing covered a subset of patients with enough tissue.

Method: immunoSEQ multiplex PCR; TCRdb's copy keeps in-frame clones and lacks some. Of about 14,000 clones listed, around four fifths were seen once; the top ten hold about 19%. Sequencing was carried out using lung tumor tissue. The source of this sequence is a human donor with non-small cell lung cancer. This sequence joins TRBV10-3 and TRBJ1-2; D is uncertain. The CDR3 DNA is TGTGCCATCAGTGAGTCTTCCCTAGGCGGCTACACCTTC. This translates into CAISESSLGGYTF.